This TCR beta chain derives from a study of blood T cell repertoires in COVID-19. V lost 5 bases and J lost 6, with 13 bases in between. This CDR3 has 14 amino acids. Germline values: CDR1 MNHEY, CDR2 SVGEGT. Generated by immunoSEQ multiplex PCR, the TCRdb table keeps only in-frame clones and is missing some. Of roughly 410,000 clones in the sample, 89% are singletons; the top ten hold roughly 1.6%. The sequencing input was peripheral blood. The TCR originated in a woman between 40 and 55 years old with COVID-19, enrolled during active disease. The V gene is TRBV6-2 or TRBV6-3, the J gene TRBJ2-2; D not resolved. The CDR3 DNA reads as TGTGCCAGCAGTGAGGCTTGGAATTCCGGGGAGCTGTTTTTT. Translation: CASSEAWNSGELFF.